This T cell receptor (beta chain) was captured by sequencing in a study of OX40 agonist ivuxolimab in advanced cancers. Background on the whole study: Ivuxolimab was a fully human IgG2 agonistic monoclonal antibody targeting the costimulatory receptor OX40 (CD134). Intravenous ivuxolimab was administered to patients every 2 weeks at six dose levels: 0.01, 0.1, 0.3, 1.5, 3 and 10 mg/kg. Of the approximately 50 patients in dose escalation, around 20 had hepatocellular carcinoma, some 15 had melanoma, 9 had renal cell carcinoma and 9 had head and neck cancer. The dose-escalation cohort was roughly 80% male with a mean age of roughly 62 years, ranging from roughly 23 to 90. Prior anti-PD-1, anti-PD-L1 or anti-CTLA-4 therapy was permitted, and checkpoint inhibitors had been received by roughly 42% of dose-escalation patients. Partial responses were achieved by three dose-escalation patients, of whom one had hepatocellular carcinoma and two had cutaneous melanoma. The point of sequencing TCRbeta in the periphery was to test whether ivuxolimab changed TCR sequence diversity and drove clonal T-cell expansion. The paper describes the monotherapy dose-escalation part (N of about 54 patients) of the phase I trial of ivuxolimab.

To sequence the TCRbeta CDR3 region, genomic DNA was isolated from the sorted cells. TCRbeta CDR3 regions were sequenced using the immunoSEQ Assay. This immuneACCESS table, as held by TCRdb, lists in-frame sequences with V and J called but not all clones. Of the missing ones, under half trace to an unresolved V gene in checked studies; the others have no known cause. This sample has tens of thousands of clones in its table, and roughly 76% of those were observed once. The leading ten clones occupy 20% of the sample. Counted from cysteine to phenylalanine, this CDR3 has 17 amino acids. The DNA shown is the 51-base CDR3, in frame from base 1. V ends up 6 bases short and J 7 bases short, with an unmatched junction base count of 20. Per the germline V gene, MDHEN is the CDR1 and SYDVKM is the CDR2. In regard to this clone: What antigen it recognizes has not been identified. Qualities for individual bases were not recorded, and no much larger clone is one base off.

What the authors observed across the whole study: Low levels of normalized T-cell clonal expansion were also seen in some nonresponding patients. After ivuxolimab, more expanded clones were found on average in CD8+ T cells than in CD4+ T cells. At doses of 0.1 to 3.0 mg/kg, clonal expansion of both CD4+ and CD8+ blood T cells was observed from baseline to week 6. Which antigens the clonally expanded peripheral T cells were specific for was not determined. In the 0.1-3.0 mg/kg groups, partial responders had among the lowest normalized peripheral clonal expansion, particularly in CD8+ T cells.

Patients with a history of autoimmune disease or receiving systemic immunosuppression were excluded from the trial. Peripheral blood for TCR sequencing was collected from all dose cohorts at baseline, on cycle 4 day 1, and on cycle 7 day 1. The samples were taken from a phase I, first-in-human, multicenter, open-label dose-escalation trial of ivuxolimab. The trial enrolled adults with locally advanced or metastatic head and neck squamous cell, hepatocellular, melanoma or renal cell carcinoma. Before TCR sequencing, CD4+ and CD8+ T cells were separately sorted from peripheral blood. The sample in question was CD4+ or CD8+ T cells sorted from blood, obtained in a trial of the OX40 agonist ivuxolimab. The V and J genes are TRBV28 and TRBJ2-7, and 8 junctional nucleotides match TRBD2. The receptor was derived from an adult with an advanced solid tumor such as melanoma, head and neck, liver or kidney cancer. This receptor has the CDR3 CASSQMRGRAGVGEQYF. The DNA is as follows: TGTGCCAGCAGCCAGATGAGGGGGAGAGCGGGAGTAGGGGAGCAGTACTTC.